Below, 19 T cell receptor beta chains from the same sample are listed, as sequenced in a study of human T cells and chemical hapten exposure (dated by TCRdb to the early 2020s). The library was made by RACE. Sequenced on a NextSeq 500. In-frame beta chains were kept once TCRdb had trimmed the public reads at Q25 with fastp and called clones with MiXCR. A single entry per CDR3 protein holds the most common genes and DNA from its merged rows. The sample table records 330,000 or so distinct CDR3 sequences; 6% to 7% of these occur just once. The top ten clonotypes cover under 7% of the sample. This sample's time point label indicates: patch test 2, 6 weeks after DPC sensitization. This specimen's treatment or condition label, per the study, means: therapeutic diphenylcyclopropenone sensitization with weekly scalp DPC. Here the sequenced sample was whole blood, taken in connection with sensitization to the hapten diphenylcyclopropenone (DPC). These receptors originate from a woman aged 18-29 years with alopecia areata. Some clones in this sample may be carry-over from other donors' samples.

Judged by abundance, this clonotype is medium-sized. This chain uses TRBV29-1 with TRBJ1-1, with a possible D match to TRBD1 (6 bases). Germline V CDR1 and CDR2: SQVTM, ANQGSEA. Trimming removed 7 bases from V and 1 base from J, with 13 bases in between. The CDR3 length is 13 residues. The CDR3 bases are TGCAGCGCTGAGACAGGCTCGAACACTGAAGCTTTCTTT. The encoded protein is CSAETGSNTEAFF. Full variable domain (remainder filled in from reference TRBV29-1 and TRBJ1-1): SAVISQKPSRDICQRGTSLTIQCQVDSQVTMMFWYRQQPGQSLTLIATANQGSEATYESGFVIDKFPISRPNLTFSTLTVSNMSPEDSSIYLCSAETGSNTEAFFGQGTRLTVV.

In its sample, this clonotype was seen a few times. The chain is built from TRBV7-9 and TRBJ1-3; possibly TRBD1 for D (5 bases). The V gene lost 4 bases and the J gene lost 0 bases, with 13 bases spanning the gap. Per the germline V gene, CDR1 is SEHNR and CDR2 is FQNEAQ (reference sequence). The CDR3 consists of 16 residues. The CDR3 DNA sequence: TGTGCCAGCAGCTCCTTGACAGTTAGCTCTGGAAACACCATATATTTT. Its protein is CASSSLTVSSGNTIYF.

This clonotype has only a few counts. The rearrangement joins TRBV18 to TRBJ2-1, with TRBD2 as a possible D gene (5 bases). Germline V CDR1 and CDR2: KGHSH, LQKENI. The CDR3 consists of 13 residues. V shed 2 bases and J shed 9 bases, with 11 bases lying between them. The DNA for the CDR3 is TGTGCCAGCTCACCATTAGCCAGCGGTGAGCAGTTCTTC. This translates into CASSPLASGEQFF.

This clonotype appeared many times. The CDR3 loop reads CASSFVRTARSSPLHF. The CDR3 nucleotides are TGTGCCAGCAGTTTTGTGCGCACGGCCAGGAGCTCACCCCTCCACTTT. The rearrangement uses TRBV28 and TRBJ1-6; no firm D call. Per the germline V gene, CDR1 is MDHEN and CDR2 is SYDVKM. The V end was cut by 3 bases, the J end by 10 bases, with 19 bases between. CDR3 length equals 16 residues.

This clonotype has just a few counts. The chain links TRBV27 to TRBJ1-6; D is unresolved. Trimming cost V 3 bases and J 9 bases, with 6 bases left between them. Germline V gives CDR1 MNHEY, CDR2 SMNVEV (reference sequence). The CDR3 sequence is 12 residues long. The CDR3, as DNA: TGTGCCAGCAGTTTTGGCCGTTCACCCCTCCACTTT. Protein sequence: CASSFGRSPLHF.

This clonotype has more than one count but fewer than ten. The chain carries TRBV20-1 and TRBJ2-3; the D gene is possibly TRBD2 (7 bases). The germline gives CDR1 DFQATT, CDR2 SNEGSKA (reference sequence). V lost 6 bases, J lost 5 bases, and 18 bases lay in between. The CDR3 totals 14 residues. This CDR3 is CSAPRGEGGDTQYF. CDR3 in DNA: TGCAGTGCCCCGAGGGGGGAGGGGGGAGATACGCAGTATTTT.

The rearrangement links TRBV3-1 to TRBJ2-3, with TRBD2 matching over 7 bases. After removal of 5 bases from V and 3 bases from J, the junction contained 11 bases not matched to a gene. The CDR3 extends over 16 amino acids. The germline V gene encodes CDR1 LGHDT and CDR2 YNNKEL (reference sequence). CDR3: CASSELVGGRTDTQYF. CDR3 coding DNA: TGTGCCAGCAGCGAACTCGTGGGGGGGAGGACAGATACGCAGTATTTT.

V gene TRBV7-9 combines with J gene TRBJ1-4; D is undetermined. The germline V gene has CDR1 SEHNR and CDR2 FQNEAQ (reference sequence). V lost 3 bases and J 8 bases, leaving 16 bases between the germline ends. This CDR3 region has 15 residues. CDR3 DNA: TGTGCCAGCAGCTTTATAAAGGGTTTTGAAGAAAAACTGTTTTTT. Its translation is CASSFIKGFEEKLFF.

This clonotype was seen a few times. The rearrangement uses TRBV5-4 and TRBJ1-1; 10 nucleotides align to TRBD1. V gave up 4 bases and J gave up 4 bases; unmatched junction bases: 7. CDR1 and CDR2 (germline): SGHNT, YYREEE (reference sequence). The CDR3 contains 15 residues. The CDR3 nucleotides are TGTGCCAGCAGCCTACGGACAGGGGGAGTCACTGAAGCTTTCTTT. Its protein product is CASSLRTGGVTEAFF.

This clonotype was counted at least ten times. V usage is TRBV6-2 or TRBV6-3 and J usage is TRBJ1-3; 7 bases line up with TRBD1. Trimming at V came to 6 bases and at J to 2 bases, leaving 4 bases not matched to a gene. The CDR3 consists of 14 residues. Germline V gives CDR1 MNHEY, CDR2 SVGEGT. CDR3 nucleotide sequence: TGTGCCAGCAGCGTGACAGGGCCTGGAAACACCATATATTTT. Its translation is CASSVTGPGNTIYF.

This clonotype appeared a few times. V gene TRBV12-3 or TRBV12-4 combines with J gene TRBJ2-1, with 13 bases aligning to TRBD2. The CDR3 loop spans 19 amino acids. V trimming: 6 bases; J trimming: 8 bases; junction bases outside the gene matches: 19. In nucleotides, the CDR3 is TGTGCCAGCAGCCCCGGGACTAGCGGGGAGACCCGCCTTACACATGAGCAGTTCTTC. It specifies CASSPGTSGETRLTHEQFF.

This clonotype was counted many times. The rearrangement links TRBV18 to TRBJ2-1, with D perhaps given as TRBD1 or TRBD2 (5 bases each). The germline V gene has CDR1 KGHSH and CDR2 LQKENI. The V end was cut by 4 bases, the J end by 8 bases, with 18 bases between. The CDR3 loop spans 15 amino acids. The CDR3 sequence: CASSRTEGWGHEQFF. CDR3 sequence (DNA): TGTGCCAGCTCACGTACAGAGGGTTGGGGCCATGAGCAGTTCTTC.

This clonotype was detected ten times or more. The chain links TRBV20-1 to TRBJ1-1; D is possibly TRBD1 (5 bases). Germline-derived CDR1 and CDR2 are DFQATT and SNEGSKA (reference sequence). The CDR3 spans 12 residues. The V and J ends lost 3 bases and 3 bases respectively, with 8 bases between them. The CDR3 is CSASLGDTEAFF. CDR3 sequence (DNA): TGCAGTGCTAGTTTAGGGGACACTGAAGCTTTCTTT.

This clonotype was seen only a few times. The V and J genes are TRBV5-1 and TRBJ2-5; no reliable D call. V lost 0 bases, J lost 0 bases, and 9 bases lay in between. The CDR3 is 15 residues long. CDR1 is SGHRS and CDR2 is YFSETQ in the germline V gene. The CDR3 region has the DNA TGCGCCAGCAGCTTGGAGCGCATAGACCAAGAGACCCAGTACTTC. Its translation is CASSLERIDQETQYF.

The sample holds many counts of this clonotype. Because the CDR3 is missing its conserved closing phenylalanine or tryptophan, this is likely a read error. This rearrangement joins TRBV27 to TRBJ1-2; a weak D match, TRBD1 (6 bases). V lost 8 bases, J lost 6 bases, and 22 bases lay in between. Per the germline V gene, CDR1 is MNHEY and CDR2 is SMNVEV (reference sequence). CDR3 length: 15 amino acids. The CDR3 DNA is TGTGCCAGCGGTTATTCGAGACAGGCTGCAAATGGCTACACCCTC. Translating it yields CASGYSRQAANGYTL.

There are many counts of this clonotype. V gene TRBV29-1 combines with J gene TRBJ2-1; D is undetermined. There are 12 residues in the CDR3. CDR1 and CDR2 from the germline V gene are SQVTM and ANQGSEA. Trimming removed 4 bases at V and 4 bases at J, with 8 bases between. CDR3 bases: TGCAGCGTTGGGCTGTTATACAATGAGCAGTTCTTC. This sequence encodes CSVGLLYNEQFF.

This clonotype was seen many times. The chain combines TRBV6-5 with TRBJ1-6; D is uncertain. V was clipped by 2 bases and J by 0 bases, with 5 bases between them. CDR3 length: 15 residues. CDR1 is MNHEY, CDR2 SVGAGI, per germline. As DNA, the CDR3 is TGTGCCAGCAGTTACGACCCCTCCTATAATTCACCCCTCCACTTT. Its translation: CASSYDPSYNSPLHF.

This clonotype was detected ten times or more. The rearrangement joins TRBV12-3 or TRBV12-4 to TRBJ1-4; 8 bases line up with TRBD1. The CDR3 has 15 amino acids. The V gene end was trimmed by 5 bases and the J gene end by 12 bases; junction bases not matched to a gene: 14. The CDR3 coding sequence is TGTGCCAGCAGTCCACACAGGGGGGGATATGGAGAACTGTTTTTT. Its translation: CASSPHRGGYGELFF.

J is TRBJ2-5 and V is TRBV29-1, with a possible D match to TRBD1 (6 bases). The germline V gene encodes CDR1 SQVTM and CDR2 ANQGSEA. Between the trimmed V and J ends, which lost 0 bases and 1 base, there was a span of 6 bases. The CDR3 extends over 13 amino acids. CDR3 in DNA: TGCAGCGTTGAAGAGGACAGCCAAGAGACCCAGTACTTC. Residues: CSVEEDSQETQYF. The full variable domain, rest sourced from reference TRBV29-1 and TRBJ2-5, is SAVISQKPSRDICQRGTSLTIQCQVDSQVTMMFWYRQQPGQSLTLIATANQGSEATYESGFVIDKFPISRPNLTFSTLTVSNMSPEDSSIYLCSVEEDSQETQYFGPGTRLLVL.